The 10 T cell receptor beta chains given below trace back to one sample, sequenced in a study of tumor and adjacent non-tumor tissue in lung cancer. RNA was extracted from bulk tissue without any cell sorting. The normal lung tissue was taken more than 3 cm from the tumor edge. A modified ARM-PCR protocol with three rounds of nested PCR amplified TCRbeta. TCRdb re-analysed the multiplex PCR reads in MiXCR, keeping a single row per CDR3 protein. The sample holds under 80,000 distinct CDR3 sequences; about 77% are singletons and the top ten take less than 50%. Specimen: distant non-tumor lung tissue. Receptors were obtained from a man between 60 and 75 years old with non-small cell lung cancer.

Turning to this clonotype: The junction differs from germline at one of its ends, possibly a read error. This chain links TRBV7-8 with TRBJ2-5, with D unclear. The germline gives CDR1 SGHVS, CDR2 FQNEAQ. The CDR3 spans 15 residues. The CDR3 loop reads CAGSTKAWKQETQYF. The CDR3 DNA reads TGTGCCGGCAGCACAAAAGCCTGGAAGCAAGAGACCCAGTACTTC.

Concerning this clonotype itself: Its ends do not fully match the called genes, so a read error is possible. The gene calls are TRBV5-4 and TRBJ2-1; tentative D call: TRBD2 (6 bases). This CDR3 is built from 14 residues. Germline V gene data show CDR1 as SGHNT and CDR2 as YYREEE (reference sequence). Here the CDR3 DNA reads TGTGTCAGCAGCTTGCGGGACTGTGGGAATGAGCAGTTCTTC. This translates into CVSSLRDCGNEQFF.

For this clonotype: A read error is possible here, since a much larger clone lies one base away. This chain uses TRBV5-5 with TRBJ1-5, with 8 bases fitting TRBD1. The CDR3 consists of 16 residues. The V gene end was trimmed by 4 bases and the J gene end by 4 bases; junction bases not matched to a gene: 10. The V gene's germline CDR1 is SGHKS and CDR2 YYEKEE (reference sequence). CDR3 protein: CASSRVGQGGNQPQHF. In DNA form, the CDR3 reads TGTGCCAGCAGCCGGGTAGGACAGGGTGGTAATCAGCCCCAGCATTTT.

This clonotype was detected only a few times. The V call is TRBV14, the J call TRBJ2-3, with D possibly TRBD1 on 5 matching bases. Per the germline V gene, CDR1 is SGHDN and CDR2 is FVKESK. The V gene lost 4 bases and the J gene lost 11 bases, with 13 bases spanning the gap. The CDR3 has 12 amino acids. The CDR3 loop is CASSRSQGMQYF. In nucleotides, the CDR3 is TGTGCCAGCAGCCGCTCCCAGGGTATGCAGTATTTT.

To note about this clonotype: One base away lies a much larger clone, so this may be a sequencing read error. V usage is TRBV28 and J usage is TRBJ2-3, with 8 bases matching TRBD2. Germline-derived CDR1 and CDR2 are MDHEN and SYDVKM. The CDR3 is 15 amino acids. V gave up 6 bases and J gave up 1 base; unmatched junction bases: 6. The chain's CDR3 is CASRGAGGGTDTQYF. In nucleotides, the CDR3 is TGTGCCAGCAGGGGGGCGGGGGGAGGCACAGATACGCAGTATTTT. Together with reference TRBV28 and TRBJ2-3, the CDR3 gives the full variable domain: DVKVTQSSRYLVKRTGEKVFLECVQDMDHENMFWYRQDPGLGLRLIYFSYDVKMKEKGDIPEGYSVSREKKERFSLILESASTNQTSMYLCASRGAGGGTDTQYFGPGTRLTVL.

As regards this clonotype: A read error may produce the germline difference seen at one junction end. V usage is TRBV28 and J usage is TRBJ1-2; D is ambiguous. There are 13 residues in the CDR3. Looked up from germline, CDR1 is MDHEN and CDR2 is SYDVKM. The CDR3 DNA reads TGTGCCAGCAGTGACAAGGCCCACTATGACTACACCTTT. Encoded protein: CASSDKAHYDYTF.

This chain links TRBV20-1 with TRBJ2-5; 16 nucleotides align to TRBD2. The V and J ends lost 2 bases and 5 bases, in that order; junction bases with no gene match: 8. CDR3 length equals 17 residues. Germline V gene sequence: CDR1 DFQATT, CDR2 SNEGSKA (reference sequence). CDR3 DNA: TGCAGTGCTAGACTAGGGACTAGCGGGAGGGCCGGGGAGACCCAGTACTTC. Translating it yields CSARLGTSGRAGETQYF.

This clonotype was observed at least ten times. The J gene is TRBJ1-1, the V gene TRBV20-1, with D possibly matching TRBD1 (5 bases). V lost 4 bases, J lost 5 bases, and 20 bases lay in between. Germline assignment: CDR1 DFQATT and CDR2 SNEGSKA (reference sequence). The CDR3 loop spans 15 amino acids. The CDR3 nucleotides are TGCAGTGCTATAAATCCCGCGGGGGTAGGAACTGAAGCTTTCTTT. It is translated as CSAINPAGVGTEAFF.

About this clonotype itself: A read error may explain this, as a much larger clone is one base away. The J gene is TRBJ2-2, the V gene TRBV30, with TRBD1 matching 10 bases. J was trimmed by 4 bases and V by 7 bases; bases with no gene match: 9. The CDR3 runs 15 residues. Germline values: CDR1 GTSNPN, CDR2 SVGIG (reference sequence). CDR3 loop: CALSRGTGVTGELFF. DNA of the CDR3: TGTGCCTTGTCGAGGGGGACAGGGGTCACCGGGGAGCTGTTTTTT.

The V and J genes are TRBV6-5 and TRBJ2-7, with 7 positions matching TRBD2. Germline CDR1 reads MNHEY; CDR2 reads SVGAGI. The CDR3 has 15 residues. With V trimmed by 0 bases and J by 10 bases, 12 bases remained unmatched. This CDR3 is CASSYSRRETGDQYF. DNA of the CDR3: TGTGCCAGCAGTTACTCTAGGCGGGAGACGGGCGATCAGTACTTC.